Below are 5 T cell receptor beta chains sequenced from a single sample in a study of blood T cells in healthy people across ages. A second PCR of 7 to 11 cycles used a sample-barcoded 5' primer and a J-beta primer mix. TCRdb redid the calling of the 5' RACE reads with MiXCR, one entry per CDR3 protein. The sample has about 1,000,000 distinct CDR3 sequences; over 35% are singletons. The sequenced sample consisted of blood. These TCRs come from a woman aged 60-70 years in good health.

CDR3 region: CASSPQLAGVGEQYF. DNA of the CDR3: TGTGCCAGCAGCCCTCAACTAGCGGGAGTAGGCGAGCAGTACTTC. The V call is TRBV7-9, the J call TRBJ2-7; 11 bases agree with TRBD2. This CDR3 contains 15 residues. CDR1 and CDR2 (germline): SEHNR, FQNEAQ (reference sequence). The V gene end was trimmed by 5 bases and the J gene end by 6 bases; junction bases not matched to a gene: 9. Filled out from reference TRBV7-9 and TRBJ2-7, the complete variable domain reads DTGVSQNPRHKITKRGQNVTFRCDPISEHNRLYWYRQTLGQGPEFLTYFQNEAQLEKSRLLSDRFSAERPKGSFSTLEIQRTEQGDSAMYLCASSPQLAGVGEQYFGPGTRLTVT.

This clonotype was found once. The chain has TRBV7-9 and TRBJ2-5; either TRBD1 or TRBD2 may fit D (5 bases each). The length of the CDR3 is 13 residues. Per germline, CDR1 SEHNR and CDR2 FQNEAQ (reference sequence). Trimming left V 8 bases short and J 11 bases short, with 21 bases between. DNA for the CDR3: TGTGCCAGCCCCGGGGCGCGAGACAATGAGCAGTACTTC. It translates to CASPGARDNEQYF.

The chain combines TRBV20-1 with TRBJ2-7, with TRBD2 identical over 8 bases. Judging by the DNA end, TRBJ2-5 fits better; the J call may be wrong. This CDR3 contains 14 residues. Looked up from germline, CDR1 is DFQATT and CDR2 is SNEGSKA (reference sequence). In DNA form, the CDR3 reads TGCAGTGCGCCTACTAGCGGCCCCCCAGGGACCCAGTACTTC. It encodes CSAPTSGPPGTQYF.

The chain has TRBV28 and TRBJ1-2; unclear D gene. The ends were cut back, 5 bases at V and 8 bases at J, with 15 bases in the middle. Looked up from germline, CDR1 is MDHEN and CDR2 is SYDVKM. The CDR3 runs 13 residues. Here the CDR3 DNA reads TGTGCCAGCAGTACCAACCGACCGGACGGCTACACCTTC. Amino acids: CASSTNRPDGYTF.

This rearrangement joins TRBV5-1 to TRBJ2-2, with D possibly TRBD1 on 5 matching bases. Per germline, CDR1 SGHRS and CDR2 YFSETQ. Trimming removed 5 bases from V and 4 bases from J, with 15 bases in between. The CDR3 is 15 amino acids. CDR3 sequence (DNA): TGCGCCAGCAGGCCAGCTTCAGGGTTCACCGGGGAGCTGTTTTTT. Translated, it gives CASRPASGFTGELFF.